The 31 T cell receptor beta chains below were found in one sample sequenced in a study of blood T cells in healthy people across ages (dated by TCRdb to the mid-2010s). Library preparation used 5' RACE. TCRdb records Illumina HiSeq 2500 as the sequencer. A second roughly 6 to 12 cycle PCR used a sample-barcoded 5' primer and a J-beta primer mix. The public reads were reanalyzed by TCRdb: fastp trimming at Q25, MiXCR alignment, in-frame beta chains only. Rows with one shared CDR3 protein collapse into an entry with the most common genes and DNA. This sample holds hundreds of thousands of distinct CDR3 sequences; 25% to 30% were observed only once. The leading ten clones occupy roughly 17% of the sample. The sequenced sample consisted of blood. The receptors were sampled from a woman of 80 years or more in good health.

As concerns this clonotype: A much larger clone is a single base away; this may be a read error. The genes are TRBV7-2 and TRBJ2-7; 8 positions agree with TRBD1. Per germline, CDR1 SGHTA and CDR2 FQGNSA. The J segment lost 7 bases and the V segment lost 2 bases, leaving 16 bases of the junction unmatched. The CDR3 is 17 residues long. The CDR3 spells CASSLLTGASSYNEQYF. CDR3 DNA sequence: TGTGCCAGCAGCTTACTGACAGGGGCCAGTTCCTACAATGAGCAGTACTTC.

The gene calls are TRBV5-1 and TRBJ2-7; 7 nucleotides line up with TRBD1. TRBJ2-4 matches the DNA end more closely, so the J call is doubtful. This CDR3 contains 16 residues. Germline V gives CDR1 SGHRS, CDR2 YFSETQ. CDR3 nucleotides: TGCGCCAGCAGCTTGGCCGGGCGACAGGGAGCGAACATTCAGTACTTC. Protein product: CASSLAGRQGANIQYF.

This clonotype was counted many times. This chain links TRBV7-2 with TRBJ1-2, with D possibly being TRBD1 (6 bases). CDR3 size: 15 residues. V was cut by 5 bases and J by 3 bases, with 16 bases left in between. CDR1 is SGHTA, CDR2 FQGNSA, per germline. The CDR3: CASSLGAGVDYGYTF. The CDR3 coding sequence is TGTGCCAGCAGCCTCGGGGCAGGGGTGGACTATGGCTACACCTTC.

This clonotype was seen only a few times. The chain recombines TRBV6-2 or TRBV6-3 with TRBJ2-7, with 9 positions matching TRBD2. The CDR3 extends over 14 amino acids. V lost 6 bases, J lost 1 base, and 4 bases stayed unmatched. Germline V gives CDR1 MNHEY, CDR2 SVGEGT. CDR3 sequence: CASRQAGGSYEQYF. CDR3 nucleotide sequence: TGTGCCAGCAGACAAGCGGGGGGATCCTACGAGCAGTACTTC.

The V gene is TRBV6-2 or TRBV6-3, the J gene TRBJ1-1; TRBD1 matches 7 bases. The V segment lost 2 bases and the J segment 1 base; nucleotides outside the gene matches: 4. Looked up from germline, CDR1 is MNHEY and CDR2 is SVGEGT. This CDR3 has 15 amino acids. CDR3 sequence (DNA): TGTGCCAGCAGTTACAGGGGGCAGAGGAACACTGAAGCTTTCTTT. The encoded protein is CASSYRGQRNTEAFF.

Concerning this clonotype itself: One junction end does not reproduce the germline sequence, and a read error may be involved. J is TRBJ2-6 and V is TRBV24-1; D remains ambiguous. CDR1 and CDR2 (germline): KGHDR, SFDVKD. The CDR3 runs to 14 residues. The CDR3 DNA is TGTGCCACCAGTGATCGGTCTGGGGTCAACGTCCTGACTTTC. It is translated as CATSDRSGVNVLTF.

V gene TRBV6-5 combines with J gene TRBJ1-6, with D uncertain. This CDR3 region has 16 residues. V dropped 0 bases and J dropped 10 bases, with 16 bases sitting between them. Germline CDR1 and CDR2: MNHEY and SVGAGI. For the CDR3, the DNA is TGTGCCAGCAGTTACTCCGAGGACCGGGAAAACTCACCCCTCCACTTT. Amino acid sequence: CASSYSEDRENSPLHF.

This clonotype was detected ten times or more. This chain links TRBV4-3 with TRBJ1-2; D gene uncertain. V shed 0 bases and J shed 1 base, with 6 bases lying between them. Germline V lookup: CDR1 LGHNA, CDR2 YSLEER. This CDR3 is 14 amino acids long. The CDR3 bases are TGCGCCAGCAGCCAAGATCGTTTTAACTATGGCTACACCTTC. Its protein is CASSQDRFNYGYTF.

This clonotype was recorded at least ten times. This rearrangement joins TRBV6-2 or TRBV6-3 to TRBJ2-4, with TRBD1 identical over 8 bases. V was pared by 2 bases and J by 1 base, with 7 bases of the junction left unmatched. Per the germline V gene, CDR1 is MNHEY and CDR2 is SVGEGT. This CDR3 has 17 amino acids. The DNA of the CDR3 is TGTGCCAGCAGTTACGGTCAGGGGGCTCTTGCCAAAAACATTCAGTACTTC. Its translation: CASSYGQGALAKNIQYF.

This clonotype was observed at least ten times. A read error may be the cause here, since a much bigger clone is one base away. V is TRBV5-4 and J is TRBJ2-3; tentative D call: TRBD1 (6 bases). Germline V gene data show CDR1 as SGHNT and CDR2 as YYREEE (reference sequence). V lost 0 bases and J lost 0, with 8 bases in between. CDR3 length: 15 residues. The CDR3 loop reads CASSLDRESTDTQYF. CDR3 DNA sequence: TGTGCCAGCAGCTTGGACAGGGAGAGCACAGATACGCAGTATTTT.

This clonotype appeared many times. The rearrangement links TRBV20-1 to TRBJ2-3, with 11 nucleotides matching TRBD2. Looked up from germline, CDR1 is DFQATT and CDR2 is SNEGSKA (reference sequence). This CDR3 comprises 13 residues. The V gene end was trimmed by 5 bases and the J gene end by 6 bases; junction bases not matched to a gene: 4. The CDR3 DNA sequence: TGCAGTGCTGATAGCGGGGGGGCGGATACGCAGTATTTT. Translating it yields CSADSGGADTQYF.

This clonotype has just a few counts. The V and J genes are TRBV2 and TRBJ2-3, with D possibly being TRBD1 (5 bases). This CDR3 has 14 amino acids. V was clipped by 3 bases and J by 1 base, with 8 bases between them. Germline V gene lookup returns CDR1 SNHLY and CDR2 FYNNEI. CDR3 in amino acids: CASSDGHRTDTQYF. CDR3 sequence (DNA): TGTGCCAGCAGTGACGGACACCGCACAGATACGCAGTATTTT.

CDR3 sequence reads: CASSLATEGEAFF. Written as DNA, the CDR3 is TGCGCCAGCAGCTTGGCCACCGAGGGGGAAGCTTTCTTT. The chain uses TRBV5-1 and TRBJ1-1, with D tentatively TRBD1 (5 bases). Germline CDR1 SGHRS, CDR2 YFSETQ. The CDR3 spans 13 residues. V lost 0 bases and J 8 bases, leaving 11 bases between the germline ends. The entire variable domain, with the rest obtained from reference TRBV5-1 and TRBJ1-1, is as follows: KAGVTQTPRYLIKTRGQQVTLSCSPISGHRSVSWYQQTPGQGLQFLFEYFSETQRNKGNFPGRFSGRQFSNSRSEMNVSTLELGDSALYLCASSLATEGEAFFGQGTRLTVV.

The V and J genes are TRBV7-2 and TRBJ1-5; TRBD1 matches at 12 bases. This CDR3 region has 14 residues. After removal of 6 bases from V and 9 bases from J, the junction contained 6 bases not matched to a gene. The germline V gene encodes CDR1 SGHTA and CDR2 FQGNSA. CDR3 nucleotide sequence: TGTGCCAGCAGACAAGGGGACAGGGGGCTGCCCCAGCATTTT. Its translation is CASRQGDRGLPQHF. Drawing the rest from reference TRBV7-2 and TRBJ1-5, the complete variable domain is GAGVSQSPSNKVTEKGKDVELRCDPISGHTALYWYRQSLGQGLEFLIYFQGNSAPDKSGLPSDRFSAERTGGSVSTLTIQRTQQEDSAVYLCASRQGDRGLPQHFGDGTRLSIL.

This clonotype was detected ten times or more. The chain joins TRBV12-3 or TRBV12-4 to TRBJ1-2, with a possible D match to TRBD1 (5 bases). The V end lost 4 bases, the J end lost 2 bases, and 14 bases lay between the germline ends. The CDR3 is made up of 15 amino acids. The CDR3 here is CASSSPGRTNYGYTF. CDR3 nucleotides: TGTGCCAGCAGTTCGCCGGGACGGACAAACTATGGCTACACCTTC.

The chain uses TRBV7-2 and TRBJ2-7, with D perhaps TRBD1 (5 bases). This CDR3 contains 16 residues. The V end lost 0 bases, the J end lost 1 base, and 13 bases lay between the germline ends. Germline CDR1 reads SGHTA; CDR2 reads FQGNSA. For the CDR3, the DNA is TGTGCCAGCAGCTTAGCTCGAGTCTCAGGGTCCTACGAGCAGTACTTC. Translation gives CASSLARVSGSYEQYF.

Concerning this clonotype: The junction and the germline gene differ at one end; a read error may be behind it. The chain's CDR3 is CASSLSGGLSADAQYF. The CDR3, as DNA: TGTGCCAGCAGTTTAAGCGGGGGGCTTAGCGCAGATGCGCAGTATTTT. V is TRBV12-3 or TRBV12-4 and J is TRBJ2-3; 9 bases match TRBD2. CDR3 length: 16 amino acids.

This chain joins TRBV7-9 and TRBJ2-1; TRBD2 aligns across 8 bases. The CDR3 has 16 amino acids. Per germline, CDR1 SEHNR and CDR2 FQNEAQ (reference sequence). V was pared by 7 bases and J by 8 bases, with 16 bases of the junction left unmatched. Here the CDR3 reads CASIPSPAGGIDEQFF. For the CDR3, the DNA is TGTGCCAGCATACCCTCCCCTGCGGGGGGTATCGATGAGCAGTTCTTC.

The V and J genes are TRBV6-1 and TRBJ2-2; 10 nucleotides match TRBD2. V was pared by 6 bases and J by 1 base, with 8 bases of the junction left unmatched. This CDR3 comprises 17 residues. Per the germline V gene, CDR1 is MNHNS and CDR2 is SASEGT. CDR3 coding DNA: TGTGCCAGCAGGCTAGCGGGGGCCACCGGGAACACCGGGGAGCTGTTTTTT. It translates to CASRLAGATGNTGELFF.

The sample holds a few counts of this clonotype. The chain links TRBV4-1 to TRBJ1-2; tentatively, D is TRBD1 (5 bases). Trimming took 1 base from V and 8 from J, leaving 17 bases between them. In germline, CDR1 is MGHRA, CDR2 YSYEKL. CDR3 length: 15 residues. This chain's CDR3 is CASSQVGRGKLGYTF. In nucleotides, the CDR3 is TGCGCCAGCAGCCAAGTGGGACGGGGGAAACTGGGCTACACCTTC.

This clonotype has at least ten counts. This chain joins TRBV20-1 and TRBJ2-4; 10 nucleotides line up with TRBD2. Per germline, CDR1 DFQATT and CDR2 SNEGSKA (reference sequence). The ends lost 7 bases at V and 0 bases at J; junction bases unmatched: 12. The CDR3 is 17 amino acids. In nucleotides, the CDR3 is TGCAGTGGCATATTAGCGGGGGGACGAAGAGCCAAAAACATTCAGTACTTC. Its translation: CSGILAGGRRAKNIQYF.

This clonotype was seen ten or more times. The chain links TRBV20-1 to TRBJ2-7; 10 bases align to TRBD1. The CDR3 totals 14 residues. V shed 1 base and J 4 bases; nucleotides not matched to a gene: 4. Germline values: CDR1 DFQATT, CDR2 SNEGSKA (reference sequence). The chain's CDR3 is CSARAGQGRYEQYF. The CDR3 coding sequence is TGCAGTGCTAGAGCGGGACAGGGGAGATACGAGCAGTACTTC.

Only a few counts were recorded for this clonotype. This chain uses TRBV29-1 with TRBJ1-5, with 7 bases that match TRBD1. There are 12 residues in the CDR3. Germline CDR1 SQVTM, CDR2 ANQGSEA. The CDR3 DNA is TGCTGCTTCAGACAGGGAGGGCGGCCCCAGCATTTT. This gives the protein CCFRQGGRPQHF.

This clonotype was detected a few times. This sequence joins TRBV27 and TRBJ2-5; possible D gene TRBD1, 6 bases. Looked up from germline, CDR1 is MNHEY and CDR2 is SMNVEV (reference sequence). V gave up 4 bases and J gave up 7 bases, with 13 bases separating them. The CDR3 is made up of 13 amino acids. The CDR3 here is CASSSEQGRTQYF. Written as DNA, the CDR3 is TGTGCCAGCAGTTCTGAACAGGGCAGGACCCAGTACTTC.

Worth noting for this clonotype: With a much larger clone just one base away, this may be a read error. The chain combines TRBV30 with TRBJ1-5; D might be TRBD1 (5 bases). The CDR3 runs 13 residues. Per the germline V gene, CDR1 is GTSNPN and CDR2 is SVGIG (reference sequence). CDR3: CARSGRGTQPQHF. The DNA for the CDR3 is TGTGCCCGGAGTGGACGGGGGACTCAGCCCCAGCATTTT.

This clonotype was seen a handful of times. The chain is built from TRBV7-2 and TRBJ1-4; 8 nucleotides line up with TRBD1. This CDR3 is 16 amino acids long. The ends lost 5 bases at V and 10 bases at J; junction bases unmatched: 15. Germline assignment: CDR1 SGHTA and CDR2 FQGNSA. CDR3 DNA sequence: TGTGCCAGCAGCCCGATGGAGACAGGGGCGAGGGGAAAACTGTTTTTT. It codes for CASSPMETGARGKLFF.

Many counts were recorded for this clonotype. The V gene is TRBV6-2 or TRBV6-3, the J gene TRBJ1-6; no clear D. Trimming took off 2 bases at V and 9 bases at J, with 14 bases between the two ends. CDR1 is MNHEY and CDR2 is SVGEGT in the germline V gene. This CDR3 has 15 amino acids. CDR3 region: CASSYTGERSSPLHF. CDR3 nucleotides: TGTGCCAGCAGTTACACCGGGGAACGGAGTTCACCCCTCCACTTT.

This sequence joins TRBV12-3 or TRBV12-4 and TRBJ2-1, with 9 positions matching TRBD2. The CDR3 is 15 amino acids. Trimming took 7 bases from V and 4 from J; bases not matched to a gene: 8. This chain's CDR3 is CASTKAGGIYNEQFF. The CDR3 nucleotides are TGTGCCAGCACCAAGGCGGGGGGGATATACAATGAGCAGTTCTTC.

This clonotype was seen a handful of times. The V call is TRBV4-1, the J call TRBJ2-1; D gene uncertain. Germline CDR1 MGHRA, CDR2 YSYEKL. The CDR3 contains 15 residues. V shed 2 bases and J shed 4 bases, with 12 bases lying between them. As DNA, the CDR3 is TGCGCCAGCAGCCAAACAAGGTCAGGTTACAATGAGCAGTTCTTC. Translated, it gives CASSQTRSGYNEQFF.

Comments on this clonotype: A much bigger clone sits one base away, suggesting this may be a read error. The CDR3 nucleotides are TGTGCCAATGCCAAGACTAGCTGGGATGCAGATACGCAGTATTTT. Translation: CANAKTSWDADTQYF. The chain carries TRBV19 and TRBJ2-3; 7 bases agree with TRBD2. The germline CDR1 and CDR2 sequences are LNHDA and SQIVND (reference sequence). The CDR3 is 15 residues long. V was pared by 10 bases and J by 4 bases, with 14 bases of the junction left unmatched.

Points on this clonotype: Since a much larger clone is just one base distant, this may be a read error. The rearrangement joins TRBV10-2 to TRBJ2-5; TRBD1 matches at 8 bases. The end of the DNA aligns better with TRBJ2-7, so the J call may be wrong. Germline lookup yields CDR1 WSHSY and CDR2 SAAADI. The CDR3 is made up of 14 amino acids. The CDR3 DNA reads as TGCGCCAGCAGTGCGGGCAGGGGGCAAAACGAGCAGTACTTC. Translation: CASSAGRGQNEQYF.